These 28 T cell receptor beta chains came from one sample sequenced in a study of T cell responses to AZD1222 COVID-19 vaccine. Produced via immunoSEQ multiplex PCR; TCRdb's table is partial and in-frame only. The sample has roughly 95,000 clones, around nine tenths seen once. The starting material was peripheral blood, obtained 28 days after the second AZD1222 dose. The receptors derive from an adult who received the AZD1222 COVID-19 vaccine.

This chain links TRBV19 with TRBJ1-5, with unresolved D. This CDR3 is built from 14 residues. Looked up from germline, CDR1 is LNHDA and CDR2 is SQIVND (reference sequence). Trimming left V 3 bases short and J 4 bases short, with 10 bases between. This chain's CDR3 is CASSIGQENQPQHF. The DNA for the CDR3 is TGTGCCAGTAGTATTGGCCAGGAGAATCAGCCCCAGCATTTT.

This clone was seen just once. Written as DNA, the CDR3 is TGTGCTAGTGGTTTGGAACGGGCCCTCTATGGCTACACCTTC. Protein sequence: CASGLERALYGYTF. V usage is TRBV12-5 and J usage is TRBJ1-2; D ambiguous. The CDR3 extends over 14 amino acids. V was pared by 1 base and J by 4 bases, with 10 bases between. Germline-derived CDR1 and CDR2 are LGHNT and FRNRAP. The variable domain in full, with the rest retrieved from reference TRBV12-5 and TRBJ1-2, is DARVTQTPRHKVTEMGQEVTMRCQPILGHNTVFWYRQTMMQGLELLAYFRNRAPLDDSGMPKDRFSAEMPDATLATLKIQPSEPRDSAVYFCASGLERALYGYTFGSGTRLTVV.

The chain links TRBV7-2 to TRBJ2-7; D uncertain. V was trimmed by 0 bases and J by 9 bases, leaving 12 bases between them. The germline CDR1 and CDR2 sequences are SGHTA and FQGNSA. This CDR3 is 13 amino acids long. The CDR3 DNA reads TGTGCCAGCAGCTTAGCGGAAGGGTCTGGGCAGTACTTC. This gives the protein CASSLAEGSGQYF.

CDR3 amino acids: CASIIGGRENTEAFF. CDR3 nucleotide sequence: TGTGCCAGCATTATTGGGGGCAGAGAGAACACTGAAGCTTTCTTT. J is TRBJ1-1 and V is TRBV6-5; TRBD1 is a possible D gene (6 bases). V gave up 7 bases and J gave up 1 base, with 16 bases separating them. Germline assignment: CDR1 MNHEY and CDR2 SVGAGI. The CDR3 runs to 15 residues.

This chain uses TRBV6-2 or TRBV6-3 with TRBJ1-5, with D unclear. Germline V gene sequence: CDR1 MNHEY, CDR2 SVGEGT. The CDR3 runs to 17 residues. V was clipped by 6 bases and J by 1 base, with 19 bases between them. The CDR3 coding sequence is TGTGCCAGCAGCCCCGCTTGGTGGACGGACAGCAATCAGCCCCAGCATTTT. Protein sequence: CASSPAWWTDSNQPQHF.

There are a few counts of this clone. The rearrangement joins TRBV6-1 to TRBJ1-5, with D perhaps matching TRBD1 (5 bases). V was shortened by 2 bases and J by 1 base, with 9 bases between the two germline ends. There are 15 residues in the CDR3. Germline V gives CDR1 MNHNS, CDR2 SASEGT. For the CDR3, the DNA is TGTGCCAGCAGTGAATTCGAGGGGAGCAATCAGCCCCAGCATTTT. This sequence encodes CASSEFEGSNQPQHF.

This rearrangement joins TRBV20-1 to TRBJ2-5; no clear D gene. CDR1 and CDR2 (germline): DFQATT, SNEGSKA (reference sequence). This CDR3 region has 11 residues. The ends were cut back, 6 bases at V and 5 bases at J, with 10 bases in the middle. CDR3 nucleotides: TGCAGTGCCCCGTTTGGCGAGACCCAGTACTTC. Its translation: CSAPFGETQYF.

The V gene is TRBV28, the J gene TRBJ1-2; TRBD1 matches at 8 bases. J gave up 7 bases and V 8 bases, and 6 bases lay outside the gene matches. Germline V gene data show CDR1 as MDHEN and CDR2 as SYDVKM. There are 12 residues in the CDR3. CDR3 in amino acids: CASASTGAGYTF. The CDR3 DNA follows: TGTGCCAGCGCCTCGACAGGGGCTGGCTACACCTTC.

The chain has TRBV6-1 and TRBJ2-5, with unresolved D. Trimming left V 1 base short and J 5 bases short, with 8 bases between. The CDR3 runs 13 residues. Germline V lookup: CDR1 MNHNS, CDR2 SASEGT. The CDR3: CASSEVGVETQYF. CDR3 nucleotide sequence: TGTGCCAGCAGTGAAGTTGGGGTTGAGACCCAGTACTTC.

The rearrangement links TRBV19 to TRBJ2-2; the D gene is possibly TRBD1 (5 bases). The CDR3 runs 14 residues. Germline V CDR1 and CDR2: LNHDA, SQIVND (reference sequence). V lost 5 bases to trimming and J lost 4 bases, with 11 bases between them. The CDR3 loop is CASSLGVFTGELFF. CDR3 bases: TGTGCCAGTAGTCTAGGGGTGTTCACCGGGGAGCTGTTTTTT.

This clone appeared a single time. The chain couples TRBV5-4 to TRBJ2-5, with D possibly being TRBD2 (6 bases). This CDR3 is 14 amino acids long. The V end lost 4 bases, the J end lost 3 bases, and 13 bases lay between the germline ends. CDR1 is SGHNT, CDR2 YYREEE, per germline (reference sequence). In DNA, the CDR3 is TGTGCCAGCAGCCGGATGGGGGAGGAAGAGACCCAGTACTTC. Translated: CASSRMGEEETQYF.

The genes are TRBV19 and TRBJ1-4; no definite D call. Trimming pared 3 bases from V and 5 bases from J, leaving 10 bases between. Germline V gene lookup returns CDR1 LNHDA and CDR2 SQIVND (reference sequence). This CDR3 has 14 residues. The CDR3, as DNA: TGTGCCAGTAGTATCCAGGCGGGAAATGAAAAACTGTTTTTT. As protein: CASSIQAGNEKLFF.

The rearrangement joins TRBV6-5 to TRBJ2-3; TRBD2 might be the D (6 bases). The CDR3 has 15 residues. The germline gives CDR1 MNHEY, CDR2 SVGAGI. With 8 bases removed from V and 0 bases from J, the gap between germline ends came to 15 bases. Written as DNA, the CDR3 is TGTGCCAGCGCAGAGGTACTAGCTAGCACAGATACGCAGTATTTT. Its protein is CASAEVLASTDTQYF.

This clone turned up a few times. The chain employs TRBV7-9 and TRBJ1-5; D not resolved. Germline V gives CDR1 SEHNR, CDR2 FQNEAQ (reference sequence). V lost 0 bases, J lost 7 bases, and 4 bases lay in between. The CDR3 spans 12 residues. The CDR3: CASSLAGQPQHF. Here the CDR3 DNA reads TGTGCCAGCAGCTTAGCGGGGCAGCCCCAGCATTTT. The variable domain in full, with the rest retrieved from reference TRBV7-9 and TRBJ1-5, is DTGVSQNPRHKITKRGQNVTFRCDPISEHNRLYWYRQTLGQGPEFLTYFQNEAQLEKSRLLSDRFSAERPKGSFSTLEIQRTEQGDSAMYLCASSLAGQPQHFGDGTRLSIL.

Here the CDR3 reads CASSMGRLTHEAFF. In DNA, the CDR3 is TGTGCCAGTAGTATGGGACGATTAACCCATGAAGCTTTCTTT. The rearrangement links TRBV19 to TRBJ1-1; possible D gene TRBD1, 5 bases. Trimming cost V 3 bases and J 7 bases, with 15 bases left between them. The germline V gene encodes CDR1 LNHDA and CDR2 SQIVND (reference sequence). The length of the CDR3 is 14 residues.

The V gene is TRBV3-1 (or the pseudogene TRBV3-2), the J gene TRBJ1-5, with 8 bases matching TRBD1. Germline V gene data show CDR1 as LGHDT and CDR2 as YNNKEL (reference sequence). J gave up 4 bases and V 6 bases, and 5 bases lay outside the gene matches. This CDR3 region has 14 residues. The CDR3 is CASSPTGGNQPQHF. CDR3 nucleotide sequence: TGTGCCAGCAGTCCCACAGGGGGTAATCAGCCCCAGCATTTT.

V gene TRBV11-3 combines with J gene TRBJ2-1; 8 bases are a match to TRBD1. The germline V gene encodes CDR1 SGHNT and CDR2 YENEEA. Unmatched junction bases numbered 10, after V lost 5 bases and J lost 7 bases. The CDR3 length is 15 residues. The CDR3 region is CASSPRAGGLNEQFF. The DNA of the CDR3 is TGTGCCAGCAGCCCCCGGGCAGGGGGCCTGAATGAGCAGTTCTTC.

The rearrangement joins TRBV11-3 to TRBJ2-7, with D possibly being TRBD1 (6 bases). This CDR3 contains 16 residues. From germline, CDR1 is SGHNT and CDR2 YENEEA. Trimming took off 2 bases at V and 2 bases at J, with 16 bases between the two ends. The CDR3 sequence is CASSLLQGGSAYEQYF. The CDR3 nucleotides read TGTGCCAGCAGCTTATTACAGGGTGGTAGCGCCTACGAGCAGTACTTC.

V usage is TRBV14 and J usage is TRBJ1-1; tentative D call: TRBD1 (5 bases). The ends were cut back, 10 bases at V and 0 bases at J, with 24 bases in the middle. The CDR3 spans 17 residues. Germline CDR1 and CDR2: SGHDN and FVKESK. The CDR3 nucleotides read TGTGCCACCACCCAACAAACGACCGGGACTCTGAACACTGAAGCTTTCTTT. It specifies CATTQQTTGTLNTEAFF. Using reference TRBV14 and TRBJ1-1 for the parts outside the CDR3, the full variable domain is EAGVTQFPSHSVIEKGQTVTLRCDPISGHDNLYWYRRVMGKEIKFLLHFVKESKQDESGMPNNRFLAERTGGTYSTLKVQPAELEDSGVYFCATTQQTTGTLNTEAFFGQGTRLTVV.

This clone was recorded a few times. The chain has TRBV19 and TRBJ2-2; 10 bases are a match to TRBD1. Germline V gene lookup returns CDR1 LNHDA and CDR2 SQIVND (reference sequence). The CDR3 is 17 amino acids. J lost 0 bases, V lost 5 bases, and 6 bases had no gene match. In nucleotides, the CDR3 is TGTGCCAGTAGTCCAATAGGGACAGGGGCGAACACCGGGGAGCTGTTTTTT. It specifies CASSPIGTGANTGELFF.

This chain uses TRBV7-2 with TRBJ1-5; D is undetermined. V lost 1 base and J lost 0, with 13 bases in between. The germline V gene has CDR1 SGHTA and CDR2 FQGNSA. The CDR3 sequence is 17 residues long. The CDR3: CASSLDGNPYSNQPQHF. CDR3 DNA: TGTGCCAGCAGCTTAGATGGCAACCCCTATAGCAATCAGCCCCAGCATTTT.

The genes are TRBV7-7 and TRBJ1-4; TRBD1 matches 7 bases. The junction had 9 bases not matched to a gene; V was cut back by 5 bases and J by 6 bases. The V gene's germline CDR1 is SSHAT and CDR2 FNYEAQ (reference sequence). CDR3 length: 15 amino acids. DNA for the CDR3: TGTGCCAGCAGCAGATCAGGGGGTCTAGATGAAAAACTGTTTTTT. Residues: CASSRSGGLDEKLFF.

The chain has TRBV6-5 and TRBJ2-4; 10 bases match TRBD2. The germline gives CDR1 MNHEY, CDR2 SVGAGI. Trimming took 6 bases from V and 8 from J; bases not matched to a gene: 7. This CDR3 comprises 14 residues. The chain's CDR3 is CASSPAGGLDIQYF. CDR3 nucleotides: TGTGCCAGCAGCCCAGCGGGGGGGCTGGACATTCAGTACTTC.

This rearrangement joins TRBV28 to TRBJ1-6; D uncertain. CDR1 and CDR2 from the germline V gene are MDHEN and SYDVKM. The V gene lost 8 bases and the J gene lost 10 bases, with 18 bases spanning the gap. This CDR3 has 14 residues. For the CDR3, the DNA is TGTGCCAGCCGAGGTTTAGAGGCCTGGTCACCCCTCCACTTT. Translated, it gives CASRGLEAWSPLHF. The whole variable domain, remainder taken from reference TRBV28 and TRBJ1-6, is DVKVTQSSRYLVKRTGEKVFLECVQDMDHENMFWYRQDPGLGLRLIYFSYDVKMKEKGDIPEGYSVSREKKERFSLILESASTNQTSMYLCASRGLEAWSPLHFGNGTRLTVT.

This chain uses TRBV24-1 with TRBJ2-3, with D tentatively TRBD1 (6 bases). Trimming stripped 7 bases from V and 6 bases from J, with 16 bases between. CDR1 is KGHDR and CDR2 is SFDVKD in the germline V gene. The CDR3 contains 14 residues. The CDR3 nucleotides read TGTGCCACCAGAAAGACAGGCAATTCTGATACGCAGTATTTT. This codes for CATRKTGNSDTQYF.

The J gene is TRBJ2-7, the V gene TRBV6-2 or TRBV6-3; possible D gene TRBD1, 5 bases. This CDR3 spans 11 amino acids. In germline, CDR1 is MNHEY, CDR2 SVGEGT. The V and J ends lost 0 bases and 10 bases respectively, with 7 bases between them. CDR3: CASSYSTDQYF. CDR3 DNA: TGTGCCAGCAGTTACTCGACAGATCAGTACTTC.

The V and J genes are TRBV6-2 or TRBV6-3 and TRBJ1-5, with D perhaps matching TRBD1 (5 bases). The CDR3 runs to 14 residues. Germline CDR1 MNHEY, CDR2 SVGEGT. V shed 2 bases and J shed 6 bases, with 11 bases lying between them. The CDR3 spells CASSYGTGGQPQHF. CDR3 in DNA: TGTGCCAGCAGTTACGGAACAGGTGGTCAGCCCCAGCATTTT.

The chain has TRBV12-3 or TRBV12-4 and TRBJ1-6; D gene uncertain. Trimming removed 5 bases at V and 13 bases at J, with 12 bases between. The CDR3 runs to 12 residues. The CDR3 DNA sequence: TGTGCCAGCAGTCCCACGATGGGTCCCCTCCACTTT. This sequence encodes CASSPTMGPLHF.